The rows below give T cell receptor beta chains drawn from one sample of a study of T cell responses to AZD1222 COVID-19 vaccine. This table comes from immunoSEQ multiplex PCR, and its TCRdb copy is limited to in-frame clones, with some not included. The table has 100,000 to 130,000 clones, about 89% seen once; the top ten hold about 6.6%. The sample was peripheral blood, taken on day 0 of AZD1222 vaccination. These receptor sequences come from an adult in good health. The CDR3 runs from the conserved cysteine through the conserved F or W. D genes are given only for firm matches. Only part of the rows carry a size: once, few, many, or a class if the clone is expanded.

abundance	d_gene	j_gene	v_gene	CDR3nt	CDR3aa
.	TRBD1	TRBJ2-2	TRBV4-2	TGTGCCAGCAGCCATCCTACAGGGGGAACCGGGGAGCTGTTTTTT	CASSHPTGGTGELFF
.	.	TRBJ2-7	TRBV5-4	TGTGCCAGCAGCTATCGGGGCCGGGACGAGCAGTACTTC	CASSYRGRDEQYF
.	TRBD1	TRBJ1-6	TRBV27	TGTGCCAGCAGTTCCCTGTCCGGGTATACAGGGGCGCATTCACCCCTCCACTTT	CASSSLSGYTGAHSPLHF
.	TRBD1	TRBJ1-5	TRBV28	TGTGCCAGCAGTTTAATAGGGGGCAGCAATCAGCCCCAGCATTTT	CASSLIGGSNQPQHF
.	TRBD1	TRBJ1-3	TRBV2	TGTGCCAGCAGCGATGGCTCAGGGGGCGCGGGAAACACCATATATTTT	CASSDGSGGAGNTIYF
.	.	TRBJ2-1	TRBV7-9	TGTGCCAGCAGCTTAGAGCAGCCCTACAATGAGCAGTTCTTC	CASSLEQPYNEQFF
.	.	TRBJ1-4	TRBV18	TGTGCCAGCTCACCACGGAGGGATAATGAAAAACTGTTTTTT	CASSPRRDNEKLFF
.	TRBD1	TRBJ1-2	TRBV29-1	TGCAGCGTTGGACCAGGGGGGGAGCGGGGCTACACCTTC	CSVGPGGERGYTF
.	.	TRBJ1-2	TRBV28	TGTGCCAGCAGTTTAGGGGCAGGAAATGGCTACACCTTC	CASSLGAGNGYTF
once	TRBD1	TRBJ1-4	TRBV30	TGTGCCTGGTTAGGACAGGGAGGGGAAAAACTGTTTTTT	CAWLGQGGEKLFF
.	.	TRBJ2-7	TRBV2	TGTGCCAGCAGGGTCTCCTACGAGCAGTACTTC	CASRVSYEQYF
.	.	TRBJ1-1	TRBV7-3	TGTGCCAGCAGTTACAGGGTCACTGAAGCTTTCTTT	CASSYRVTEAFF
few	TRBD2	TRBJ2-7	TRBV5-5	TGTGCCAGCAGCTTTCTAGCGGAGACCTACGAGCAGTACTTC	CASSFLAETYEQYF
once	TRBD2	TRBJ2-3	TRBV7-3	TGTGCCAGCAGCTTAATACTAGCGGAGGCGGCAGATACGCAGTATTTT	CASSLILAEAADTQYF
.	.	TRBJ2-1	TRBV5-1	TGCGCCAGCAGCTTGGCCTTGGCGGGGTACAATGAGCAGTTCTTC	CASSLALAGYNEQFF
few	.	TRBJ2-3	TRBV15	TGTGCCACCAGCAGACGGACCACCAGAGATACGCAGTATTTT	CATSRRTTRDTQYF
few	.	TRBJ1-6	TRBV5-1	TGCGCCAGCAGCCTGCATGGGGGGGATAATTCACCCCTCCACTTT	CASSLHGGDNSPLHF
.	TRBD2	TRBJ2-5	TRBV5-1	TGCGCCAGCAGCTTGGGCCCCACTAGCGGGACAGAGACCCAGTACTTC	CASSLGPTSGTETQYF
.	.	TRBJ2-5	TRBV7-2	TGTGCCAGCAGCGGCAGGGGCCCCCAAGAGACCCAGTACTTC	CASSGRGPQETQYF
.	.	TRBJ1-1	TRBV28	TGTGCCAGCACCCGCAACACTGAAGCTTTCTTT	CASTRNTEAFF
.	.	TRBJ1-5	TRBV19	TGTGCCAGCACCGCCGGGACCGAGCGACCCCAGCATTTT	CASTAGTERPQHF
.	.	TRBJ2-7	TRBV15	TGTGCCACCAGCAGAGATAAAGCCAGGGCCTACGAGCAGTACTTC	CATSRDKARAYEQYF
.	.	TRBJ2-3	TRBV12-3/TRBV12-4	TGTGCCAGCAGTTTTTTTCCGGATACGCAGTATTTT	CASSFFPDTQYF
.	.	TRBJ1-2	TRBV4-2	TGTGCCAGCAGCCAAGGGGCCGGGGCGGGCTATGGCTACACCTTC	CASSQGAGAGYGYTF
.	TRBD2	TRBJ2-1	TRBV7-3	TGTGCCAGCAGCAAAACTAGCGATAAGAATGAGCAGTTCTTC	CASSKTSDKNEQFF
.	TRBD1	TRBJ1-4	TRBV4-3	TGCGCCAGCAGCCAGGAGGGACAGGGGAATGAAAAACTGTTTTTT	CASSQEGQGNEKLFF
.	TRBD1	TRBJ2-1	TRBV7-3	TGTGCCAGCAGCCCAGGACAGGGAGGAATAGGCTACAATGAGCAGTTCTTC	CASSPGQGGIGYNEQFF
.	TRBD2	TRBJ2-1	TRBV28	TGTGCCAGCAGTGCCTCGACTAGCGTTTTATACAATGAGCAGTTCTTC	CASSASTSVLYNEQFF
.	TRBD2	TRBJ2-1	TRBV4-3	TGCGCCAGCAGCCAATCCGGGACTAGCGGGAGGATCGACAATGAGCAGTTCTTC	CASSQSGTSGRIDNEQFF
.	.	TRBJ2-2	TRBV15	TGTGCCACTACAGGGACCGGGGAGCTGTTTTTT	CATTGTGELFF
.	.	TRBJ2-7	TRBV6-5	TGTGCCAGCAGCCCGCGTACTAGCTTGGGCGAGCAGTACTTC	CASSPRTSLGEQYF
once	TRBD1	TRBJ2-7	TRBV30	TGTGCCTGGCAACCGGGACAGGCATACGAGCAGTACTTC	CAWQPGQAYEQYF
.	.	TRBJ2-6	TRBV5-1	TGCGCCAGCAAGACTGCAGGGCACGCTGGGGCCAACGTCCTGACTTTC	CASKTAGHAGANVLTF
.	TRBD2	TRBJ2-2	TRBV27	TGTGCCAGCAGTTTATCACCTAGCGGGAGATACACCGGGGAGCTGTTTTTT	CASSLSPSGRYTGELFF
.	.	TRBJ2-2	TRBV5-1	TGCGCCAGCAGCTTGGCTCTCACCGGGGAGCTGTTTTTT	CASSLALTGELFF
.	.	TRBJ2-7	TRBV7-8	TGTGCCAGCAGCTTAGGGAGGTCCGGAATCTACGAGCAGTACTTC	CASSLGRSGIYEQYF